This passage covers 5 T cell receptor beta chains from one sample sequenced in a study of T cell responses to AZD1222 COVID-19 vaccine. Profiling relied on immunoSEQ multiplex PCR, and the TCRdb table lists in-frame clones only, not all of them. The sample consists of 250,000 to 300,000 clones, 90% to 95% of them appearing once. The sequences come from peripheral blood, collected 28 days after the second AZD1222 dose. The receptors derive from an adult who received the AZD1222 COVID-19 vaccine.

The chain links TRBV20-1 to TRBJ2-1; D gene ambiguous. The CDR3 contains 10 residues. Germline CDR1 and CDR2: DFQATT and SNEGSKA (reference sequence). The germline V and J ends were trimmed by 2 bases and 9 bases, with 5 bases remaining between them. Here the CDR3 reads CSARLREQFF. CDR3 DNA sequence: TGCAGTGCTAGATTACGTGAGCAGTTCTTC.

J is TRBJ1-3 and V is TRBV27, with TRBD1 identical over 9 bases. V lost 7 bases to trimming and J lost 7 bases; unmatched junction nucleotides: 8. The germline gives CDR1 MNHEY, CDR2 SMNVEV (reference sequence). This CDR3 has 14 residues. CDR3 sequence reads: CASKGTGPFNTIYF. CDR3 nucleotides: TGTGCCAGCAAAGGGACAGGGCCTTTTAACACCATATATTTT.

The chain employs TRBV7-2 and TRBJ2-6; D is ambiguous. Germline V lookup: CDR1 SGHTA, CDR2 FQGNSA. V was pared by 2 bases and J by 1 base, with 9 bases between. The CDR3 loop spans 16 amino acids. This CDR3 reads CASSLRPISGANVLTF. CDR3 DNA sequence: TGTGCCAGCAGCTTACGCCCTATATCTGGGGCCAACGTCCTGACTTTC.

The rearrangement joins TRBV5-6 to TRBJ1-2; no reliable D call. The germline gives CDR1 SGHDT, CDR2 YYEEEE. This CDR3 has 13 amino acids. V lost 0 bases and J 6 bases, leaving 9 bases between the germline ends. CDR3 nucleotides: TGTGCCAGCAGCTTGGAACGGAGCAATGGCTACACCTTC. Translation: CASSLERSNGYTF.

The V and J genes are TRBV4-3 and TRBJ2-5; D is ambiguous. Trimming stripped 4 bases from V and 3 bases from J, with 9 bases between. CDR1 and CDR2 from the germline V gene are LGHNA and YSLEER. The CDR3 covers 13 residues. The CDR3 spells CASSRQVEETQYF. CDR3 in DNA: TGCGCCAGCAGCCGTCAAGTGGAAGAGACCCAGTACTTC.